The 24 T cell receptor beta chains below come from one sample, sequenced in a study of shared clonotypes between healthy human individuals. The table came from immunoSEQ multiplex PCR; TCRdb's copy has only in-frame clones and leaves some out. Seen here are approximately 2,300,000 clones, less than 95% observed once, and the top ten hold 0.37%. Sequenced: naive CD4+ T cells from PBMCs. As to subset: CD45RA+ positively selected. The receptor set was obtained from a man younger than 30 in good health. Some clones in this sample may be carry-over from other donors' samples.

The chain recombines TRBV7-9 with TRBJ1-2; TRBD1 agrees at 8 bases. Trimming took 5 bases from V and 5 from J; bases not matched to a gene: 7. The CDR3 extends over 14 amino acids. Per the germline V gene, CDR1 is SEHNR and CDR2 is FQNEAQ (reference sequence). The DNA for the CDR3 is TGTGCCAGCAGCGCAGCAGGGGGCGCGTATGGCTACACCTTC. Its translation is CASSAAGGAYGYTF.

Comment on this clone: Other DNA sequences in the same sample also yield this CDR3. This rearrangement joins TRBV28 to TRBJ1-2; 7 positions agree with TRBD1. Trimming at V came to 3 bases and at J to 2 bases, leaving 0 bases not matched to a gene. This CDR3 has 13 residues. Germline V lookup: CDR1 MDHEN, CDR2 SYDVKM. The CDR3: CASSLTGNYGYTF. CDR3 sequence (DNA): TGTGCCAGCAGTTTGACAGGGAACTATGGCTACACCTTC.

The chain has TRBV11-1 and TRBJ2-3, with D maybe TRBD2 (5 bases). The V gene's germline CDR1 is SGHAT and CDR2 FQDESV (reference sequence). Trimming cost V 0 bases and J 5 bases, with 6 bases left between them. The CDR3 sequence is 13 residues long. The CDR3 region has the DNA TGTGCCAGCAGCTTAGCGGGAGAAGATACGCAGTATTTT. Amino acids: CASSLAGEDTQYF.

The CDR3 protein is CASSGADRRGEQYF. CDR3 DNA sequence: TGTGCCAGCAGCGGCGCAGACAGGAGAGGGGAGCAGTACTTC. V and J are TRBV7-9 and TRBJ2-7; D may be TRBD1 (6 bases). Between the trimmed V and J ends, which lost 5 bases and 7 bases, there was a span of 18 bases. The CDR3 length is 14 residues. Germline V gene sequence: CDR1 SEHNR, CDR2 FQNEAQ (reference sequence).

This clone was seen just once. CDR3 DNA: TGCGCCAGCAGCCAAGATGGGGGTAGCGGGAGGGCCGCCTACAATGAGCAGTTCTTC. It translates to CASSQDGGSGRAAYNEQFF. The genes are TRBV4-1 and TRBJ2-1, with 11 positions matching TRBD2. The CDR3 is 19 amino acids. Per germline, CDR1 MGHRA and CDR2 YSYEKL. Trimming cost V 0 bases and J 2 bases; bases outside gene matches: 9.

In this sample, this clone turned up once. The rearrangement uses TRBV6-1 and TRBJ2-1; TRBD2 matches at 15 bases. Per the germline V gene, CDR1 is MNHNS and CDR2 is SASEGT. Unmatched junction bases numbered 7, after V lost 7 bases and J lost 9 bases. The CDR3 has 15 amino acids. The CDR3 loop is CASIRTSGRAGEQFF. CDR3 DNA: TGTGCCAGCATAAGGACTAGCGGGAGGGCCGGTGAGCAGTTCTTC.

J is TRBJ1-2 and V is TRBV9; D is unclear. Germline lookup yields CDR1 SGDLS and CDR2 YYNGEE. CDR3 length: 13 amino acids. V lost 3 bases and J 10 bases, leaving 16 bases between the germline ends. The chain's CDR3 is CASSGAIGRNYTF. The CDR3 nucleotides are TGTGCCAGCAGCGGGGCCATTGGACGAAACTACACCTTC.

The chain carries TRBV9 and TRBJ1-1, with D possibly matching TRBD1 (5 bases). Germline-derived CDR1 and CDR2 are SGDLS and YYNGEE. The CDR3 contains 16 residues. Trimming removed 3 bases from V and 1 base from J, with 16 bases in between. The CDR3 loop is CASSEIPRQGNTEAFF. In DNA form, the CDR3 reads TGTGCCAGCAGCGAGATACCGCGTCAGGGGAACACTGAAGCTTTCTTT.

The chain employs TRBV28 and TRBJ2-7, with unresolved D. Looked up from germline, CDR1 is MDHEN and CDR2 is SYDVKM. The V gene lost 1 base and the J gene lost 3 bases, with 16 bases spanning the gap. This CDR3 is built from 16 residues. The CDR3: CASSLSVAVHLYEQYF. DNA for the CDR3: TGTGCCAGCAGTTTATCTGTTGCCGTACATCTCTACGAGCAGTACTTC.

The chain combines TRBV5-6 with TRBJ2-5; TRBD2 matches at 7 bases. The CDR3 is 14 amino acids. J lost 0 bases, V lost 3 bases, and 2 bases had no gene match. The germline CDR1 and CDR2 sequences are SGHDT and YYEEEE. Here the CDR3 reads CASSYGLDQETQYF. Written as DNA, the CDR3 is TGTGCCAGCAGCTATGGACTAGACCAAGAGACCCAGTACTTC.

The chain recombines TRBV7-2 with TRBJ1-3; D perhaps matches TRBD1 (5 bases). This CDR3 region has 15 residues. From germline, CDR1 is SGHTA and CDR2 FQGNSA. The ends were cut back, 5 bases at V and 0 bases at J, with 11 bases in the middle. The CDR3 bases are TGTGCCAGCAGCACTGAGGGGCACTCTGGAAACACCATATATTTT. This translates into CASSTEGHSGNTIYF.

About this clone: The same CDR3 is also encoded by other DNA sequences in this sample. V usage is TRBV28 and J usage is TRBJ2-7; D is unclear. In germline, CDR1 is MDHEN, CDR2 SYDVKM. The CDR3 is 12 residues long. Trimming took 2 bases from V and 0 from J, leaving 2 bases between them. As DNA, the CDR3 is TGTGCCAGCAGTTTACTCTCCTACGAGCAGTACTTC. Protein sequence: CASSLLSYEQYF.

CDR3 in amino acids: CASSLGRISYEQYF. The DNA of the CDR3 is TGTGCCAGCAGCTTAGGGCGGATATCCTACGAGCAGTACTTC. The rearrangement uses TRBV11-2 and TRBJ2-7; D is unresolved. Trimming cost V 1 base and J 1 base, with 8 bases left between them. This CDR3 spans 14 amino acids. Germline V CDR1 and CDR2: SGHAT, FQNNGV.

Notes on this clone: Different DNA sequences within this sample yield the same CDR3. The chain recombines TRBV5-1 with TRBJ2-2, with 7 bases aligning to TRBD2. Germline loops: CDR1 SGHRS, CDR2 YFSETQ. Trimming took 2 bases from V and 3 from J; bases not matched to a gene: 4. The CDR3 is 15 amino acids. CDR3 DNA: TGCGCCAGCAGCTTAGGGCTAGCGGACACCGGGGAGCTGTTTTTT. Protein: CASSLGLADTGELFF.

This chain links TRBV2 with TRBJ2-7, with TRBD2 as a possible D gene (6 bases). Germline CDR1 and CDR2: SNHLY and FYNNEI. With 8 bases removed from V and 7 bases from J, the gap between germline ends came to 9 bases. This CDR3 region has 10 residues. As DNA, the CDR3 is TGTGCCAGCGCAGGGAGGGAGCAGTACTTC. Its protein product is CASAGREQYF.

As regards this clone: Other DNA sequences in this specimen translate into the identical CDR3. V usage is TRBV28 and J usage is TRBJ2-2; no clear D gene. The CDR3 is 11 residues long. Per the germline V gene, CDR1 is MDHEN and CDR2 is SYDVKM. Trimming removed 3 bases from V and 7 bases from J, with 3 bases in between. The CDR3 DNA is TGTGCCAGCAGTTTCGTCGGGGAGCTGTTTTTT. Protein product: CASSFVGELFF.

This chain joins TRBV11-3 and TRBJ2-7; D gene unclear. The CDR3 is made up of 15 amino acids. V dropped 1 base and J dropped 4 bases, with 14 bases sitting between them. Germline CDR1 reads SGHNT; CDR2 reads YENEEA. The CDR3: CASSLGPTTFYEQYF. CDR3 in DNA: TGTGCCAGCAGCTTAGGTCCCACCACCTTTTACGAGCAGTACTTC.

The chain carries TRBV6-1 and TRBJ1-5; no reliable D call. V lost 6 bases to trimming and J lost 6 bases, with 9 bases between them. The CDR3 sequence is 12 residues long. Germline assignment: CDR1 MNHNS and CDR2 SASEGT. This chain's CDR3 is CASRSGSQPQHF. CDR3 nucleotide sequence: TGTGCCAGCAGATCAGGTAGTCAGCCCCAGCATTTT.

This sequence joins TRBV28 and TRBJ1-3; no reliable D call. Trimming left V 1 base short and J 0 bases short, with 10 bases between. The CDR3 extends over 16 amino acids. Per germline, CDR1 MDHEN and CDR2 SYDVKM. CDR3 coding DNA: TGTGCCAGCAGTTTATATTGGAAGAGCTCTGGAAACACCATATATTTT. Its translation is CASSLYWKSSGNTIYF.

This clone was detected a few times. This sequence joins TRBV19 and TRBJ1-1, with D hard to call. The CDR3 loop spans 15 amino acids. Germline V lookup: CDR1 LNHDA, CDR2 SQIVND (reference sequence). Trimming pared 9 bases from V and 6 bases from J, leaving 23 bases between. In DNA, the CDR3 is TGTGCCAGGTCCTTAGGACTACCCGATGGGGCTGAAGCTTTCTTT. Translating it yields CARSLGLPDGAEAFF.

This chain uses TRBV28 with TRBJ1-1, with 8 bases that match TRBD1. This CDR3 region has 15 residues. V lost 4 bases to trimming and J lost 3 bases; unmatched junction nucleotides: 7. Germline CDR1 is MDHEN and CDR2 is SYDVKM. The CDR3 nucleotides are TGTGCCAGCAGTTCAGGGGCAGGGGGCTACACTGAAGCTTTCTTT. This translates into CASSSGAGGYTEAFF.

The chain is built from TRBV7-9 and TRBJ1-1; perhaps TRBD1 as D (5 bases). The V end was cut by 5 bases, the J end by 0 bases, with 10 bases between. Germline CDR1 and CDR2: SEHNR and FQNEAQ (reference sequence). This CDR3 has 14 residues. The CDR3 coding sequence is TGTGCCAGCAGCCCCGGGGGGATGAACACTGAAGCTTTCTTT. Encoded protein: CASSPGGMNTEAFF.

This chain links TRBV28 with TRBJ2-2, with D maybe TRBD1 (5 bases). This CDR3 contains 15 residues. V dropped 2 bases and J dropped 1 base, with 8 bases sitting between them. Germline-derived CDR1 and CDR2 are MDHEN and SYDVKM. The CDR3 spells CASSLQGENTGELFF. In DNA form, the CDR3 reads TGTGCCAGCAGTTTACAAGGGGAGAACACCGGGGAGCTGTTTTTT.

This chain uses TRBV5-1 with TRBJ2-3, with 7 bases aligning to TRBD2. The CDR3 has 16 amino acids. Germline V CDR1 and CDR2: SGHRS, YFSETQ. V gave up 0 bases and J gave up 1 base; unmatched junction bases: 5. CDR3 region: CASSLAASGGTDTQYF. The CDR3 DNA reads TGCGCCAGCAGCTTGGCCGCTAGCGGAGGCACAGATACGCAGTATTTT.